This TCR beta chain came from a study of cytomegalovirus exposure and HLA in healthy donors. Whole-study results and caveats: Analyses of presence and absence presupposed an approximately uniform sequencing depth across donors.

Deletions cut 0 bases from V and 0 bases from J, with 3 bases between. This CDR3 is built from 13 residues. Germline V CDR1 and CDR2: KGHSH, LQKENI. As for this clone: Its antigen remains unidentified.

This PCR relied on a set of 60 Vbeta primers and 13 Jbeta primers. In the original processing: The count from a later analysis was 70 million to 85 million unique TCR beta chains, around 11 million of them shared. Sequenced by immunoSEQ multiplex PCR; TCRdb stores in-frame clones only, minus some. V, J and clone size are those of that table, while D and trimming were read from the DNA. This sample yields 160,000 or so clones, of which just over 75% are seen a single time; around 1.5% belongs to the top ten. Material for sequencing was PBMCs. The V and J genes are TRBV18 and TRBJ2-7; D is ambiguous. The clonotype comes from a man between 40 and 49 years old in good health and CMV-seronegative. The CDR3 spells CASSPPSSYEQYF. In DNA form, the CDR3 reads TGTGCCAGCTCACCACCTAGCTCCTACGAGCAGTACTTC.